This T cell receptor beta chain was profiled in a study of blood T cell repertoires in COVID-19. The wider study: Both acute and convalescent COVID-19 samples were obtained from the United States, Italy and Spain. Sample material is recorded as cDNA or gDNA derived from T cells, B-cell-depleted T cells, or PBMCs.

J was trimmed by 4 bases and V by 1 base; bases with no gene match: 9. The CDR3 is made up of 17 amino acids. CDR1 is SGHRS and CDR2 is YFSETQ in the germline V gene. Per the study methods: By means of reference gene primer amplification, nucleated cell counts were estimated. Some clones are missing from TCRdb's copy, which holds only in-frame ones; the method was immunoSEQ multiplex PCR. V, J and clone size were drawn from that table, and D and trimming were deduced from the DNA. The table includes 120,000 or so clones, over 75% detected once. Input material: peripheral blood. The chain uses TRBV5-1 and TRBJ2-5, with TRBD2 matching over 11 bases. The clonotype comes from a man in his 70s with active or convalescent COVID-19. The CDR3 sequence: CASSLRGSGRAGETQYF. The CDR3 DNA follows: TGCGCCAGCAGCTTGCGAGGTAGCGGGAGGGCCGGAGAGACCCAGTACTTC.